This T cell receptor (beta chain) was identified in a study of CD8 T cells in acute hepatitis C reinfection. The wider study: CD8+ T cells recognizing the HCV NS3-1073 epitope were profiled acutely and after viral clearance.

The germline V gene has CDR1 LGHNA and CDR2 YNFKEQ. The CDR3 covers 13 residues. V lost 0 bases, J lost 3 bases, and 5 bases lay in between. By its share, this clone is large (0.1 to 1%). Method: immunoSEQ multiplex PCR; TCRdb's copy keeps in-frame clones and lacks some. The sample lists under 4,000 clones; around 41% were seen once. General study findings and limits: Diversity was high, without significant differences between resolver and chronic groups. Few CDR3s matched those for other epitopes. All groups preferentially used TRBV04 and TRBV06, which was not due to overrepresentation in the naive pool.

Time point described: acute HCV infection, within 168 days of estimated infection date. No in vitro expansion preceded sequencing of these hepatitis C virus-specific cells, which were studied ex vivo. HCV-specific cells were stained with NS3 1073-1081 tetramer. The sample here was HCV NS3-1073 tetramer-sorted CD8+ T cells from PBMCs, taken during acute infection. The chain joins TRBV4-2 to TRBJ1-1; the D is unclear. This receptor was identified in a man aged 25-45 years with chronic hepatitis C. The CDR3 nucleotides read TGTGCCAGCAGCCAAGAGAAGGACACTGAAGCTTTCTTT. Encoded protein: CASSQEKDTEAFF.